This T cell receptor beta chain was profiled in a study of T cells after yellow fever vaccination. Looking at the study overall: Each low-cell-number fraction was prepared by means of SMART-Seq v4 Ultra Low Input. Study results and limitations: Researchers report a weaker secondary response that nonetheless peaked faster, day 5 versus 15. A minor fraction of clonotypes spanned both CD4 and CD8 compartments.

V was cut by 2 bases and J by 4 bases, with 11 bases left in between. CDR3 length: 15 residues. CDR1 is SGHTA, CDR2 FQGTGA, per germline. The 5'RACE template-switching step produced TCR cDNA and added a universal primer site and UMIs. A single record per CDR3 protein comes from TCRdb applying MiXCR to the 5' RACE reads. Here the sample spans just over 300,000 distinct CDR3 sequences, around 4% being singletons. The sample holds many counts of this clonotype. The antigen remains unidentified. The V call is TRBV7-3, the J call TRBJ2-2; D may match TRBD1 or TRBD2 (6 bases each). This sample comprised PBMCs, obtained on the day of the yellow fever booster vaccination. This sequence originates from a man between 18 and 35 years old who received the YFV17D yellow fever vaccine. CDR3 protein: CASSLSGGLTGELFF. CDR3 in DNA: TGTGCCAGCAGCTTATCTGGGGGGCTCACCGGGGAGCTGTTTTTT.